Sequencing of this T cell receptor beta chain was carried out in a study of blood T cell repertoires in COVID-19. As for the study in general: Donors in the United States, Italy and Spain gave samples during acute or convalescent COVID-19. In each case, the material was cDNA or gDNA derived from T cells, B-cell-depleted T cells, or PBMCs.

The germline CDR1 and CDR2 sequences are SGHVS and FQNEAQ. J lost 1 base, V lost 5 bases, and 12 bases had no gene match. This CDR3 has 18 residues. TCRdb's table, derived via immunoSEQ multiplex PCR, lists solely in-frame clones and lacks some. The sample holds around 100,000 clones; 85% are singletons and the top ten take less than 15%. The receptor was isolated from a human donor in a cohort sampled during active COVID-19. Sequenced material: peripheral blood. The chain carries TRBV7-8 and TRBJ2-4; 9 bases are a match to TRBD2. Written as DNA, the CDR3 is TGTGCCAGCAGCCCTACCGCCCTTAGCGGGGGTGCCAAAAACATTCAGTACTTC. Amino acids: CASSPTALSGGAKNIQYF.